The 17 T cell receptor beta chains below come from one sample, sequenced in a study of CD4 T cell repertoires in COVID-19. These memory T cells were uncultured and sequenced directly after ex vivo isolation. Produced via immunoSEQ multiplex PCR; TCRdb's table is partial and in-frame only. The sample has around 22,000 clones; around 87% are singletons. Here the sequenced sample was central memory CD4+ T cells from blood, taken before the COVID-19 pandemic. These TCRs come from a human donor who had COVID-19.

V gene TRBV28 combines with J gene TRBJ1-5; 9 positions match TRBD1. Germline CDR1 and CDR2: MDHEN and SYDVKM. Trimming at V came to 5 bases and at J to 5 bases, leaving 7 bases not matched to a gene. The CDR3 contains 15 residues. CDR3 amino acids: CASSPRYRGHQPQHF. CDR3 bases: TGTGCCAGCAGTCCCCGCTACAGGGGGCATCAGCCCCAGCATTTT.

This chain connects TRBV29-1 to TRBJ2-1, with no clear D. This CDR3 comprises 12 residues. Trimming left V 5 bases short and J 4 bases short, with 9 bases between. The V gene's germline CDR1 is SQVTM and CDR2 ANQGSEA. The CDR3 DNA follows: TGCAGCGTTACAGACGGATACAATGAGCAGTTCTTC. It yields the protein CSVTDGYNEQFF.

This chain connects TRBV7-7 to TRBJ2-1, with 8 bases aligning to TRBD1. With 5 bases clipped from V and 2 bases from J, the junction kept 5 bases outside the gene matches. The V gene's germline CDR1 is SSHAT and CDR2 FNYEAQ (reference sequence). The CDR3 sequence is 15 residues long. The DNA for the CDR3 is TGTGCCAGCAGCGAAGGACAGGGTCCCTACAATGAGCAGTTCTTC. This sequence encodes CASSEGQGPYNEQFF.

This clone was observed a handful of times. V usage is TRBV6-6 and J usage is TRBJ1-2; D is uncertain. The V gene lost 6 bases and the J gene lost 4 bases, with 18 bases spanning the gap. CDR1 is MNHNY, CDR2 SVGAGI, per germline (reference sequence). CDR3 size: 15 residues. The CDR3 sequence: CASRSGLNTFYGYTF. The DNA for the CDR3 is TGTGCCAGCAGATCAGGACTTAACACATTCTATGGCTACACCTTC.

This clone was recorded once. The rearrangement joins TRBV20-1 to TRBJ2-7; perhaps TRBD2 as D (5 bases). The V end lost 5 bases, the J end lost 0 bases, and 5 bases lay between the germline ends. Germline CDR1 is DFQATT and CDR2 is SNEGSKA (reference sequence). This CDR3 contains 11 residues. CDR3 bases: TGCAGTGCTGAGGGCTCCTACGAGCAGTACTTC. This codes for CSAEGSYEQYF.

This chain links TRBV19 with TRBJ2-3, with D possibly matching TRBD2 (5 bases). The CDR3 loop spans 16 amino acids. Trimming removed 4 bases at V and 3 bases at J, with 17 bases between. Germline CDR1 reads LNHDA; CDR2 reads SQIVND (reference sequence). The CDR3 region has the DNA TGTGCCAGTAGTACAATCGGACTTAGTGGGACAGATACGCAGTATTTT. It codes for CASSTIGLSGTDTQYF.

The V and J genes are TRBV11-2 and TRBJ2-7, with 10 bases fitting TRBD2. Per germline, CDR1 SGHAT and CDR2 FQNNGV. The V and J ends lost 1 base and 6 bases, in that order; junction bases with no gene match: 6. The CDR3 is 15 amino acids. CDR3 DNA: TGTGCCAGCAGCTTAGGGAGTAGCGGGAGGCGCGAGCAGTACTTC. It codes for CASSLGSSGRREQYF.

The V call is TRBV2, the J call TRBJ1-2, with no clear D. The V end was cut by 6 bases, the J end by 5 bases, with 10 bases between. Germline V lookup: CDR1 SNHLY, CDR2 FYNNEI. The CDR3 has 12 residues. The CDR3 DNA reads as TGTGCCAGCAGCGGAGAGAGGTATGGCTACACCTTC. This sequence encodes CASSGERYGYTF.

The chain couples TRBV5-4 to TRBJ2-5; no definite D call. With the DNA end fitting TRBJ2-7 better, the J assignment may be wrong. The germline gives CDR1 SGHNT, CDR2 YYREEE (reference sequence). There are 12 residues in the CDR3. The DNA of the CDR3 is TGTGCCAGCAGCTTGGACCACTACGAGCAGTACTTC. This sequence encodes CASSLDHYEQYF.

The V and J genes are TRBV7-9 and TRBJ2-7; 12 bases agree with TRBD1. CDR1 and CDR2 (germline): SEHNR, FQNEAQ (reference sequence). CDR3 size: 15 residues. V was pared by 8 bases and J by 0 bases, with 5 bases of the junction left unmatched. Here the CDR3 DNA reads TGTGCCAGCGGGGGGGACAGGGGGCCCTCCTACGAGCAGTACTTC. As protein: CASGGDRGPSYEQYF. Looking up the rest from reference TRBV7-9 and TRBJ2-7 gives the full variable domain: DTGVSQNPRHKITKRGQNVTFRCDPISEHNRLYWYRQTLGQGPEFLTYFQNEAQLEKSRLLSDRFSAERPKGSFSTLEIQRTEQGDSAMYLCASGGDRGPSYEQYFGPGTRLTVT.

The genes are TRBV19 and TRBJ2-7; 7 nucleotides match TRBD1. CDR1 and CDR2 (germline): LNHDA, SQIVND (reference sequence). With V trimmed by 7 bases and J by 6 bases, 21 bases remained unmatched. The CDR3 runs 17 residues. CDR3 coding DNA: TGTGCCAGTACTCATGGGGACAGAAAGATAATGGTCTGCGAGCAGTACTTC. Translating gives CASTHGDRKIMVCEQYF.

This chain links TRBV7-2 with TRBJ2-1; 7 bases agree with TRBD2. Germline-derived CDR1 and CDR2 are SGHTA and FQGNSA. The length of the CDR3 is 16 residues. V lost 4 bases, J lost 6 bases, and 12 bases stayed unmatched. The CDR3 is CASSSIVAGRGNEQFF. The DNA for the CDR3 is TGTGCCAGCAGCTCGATTGTAGCGGGTCGGGGCAATGAGCAGTTCTTC.

This chain joins TRBV5-1 and TRBJ1-2; 11 positions agree with TRBD1. The CDR3 length is 15 residues. Per the germline V gene, CDR1 is SGHRS and CDR2 is YFSETQ. The V segment lost 4 bases and the J segment 2 bases; nucleotides outside the gene matches: 4. The CDR3 region has the DNA TGCGCCAGCAGCCCGGGACAGGGGGGAAACTATGGCTACACCTTC. It yields the protein CASSPGQGGNYGYTF.

This chain connects TRBV28 to TRBJ2-7; 7 bases align to TRBD1. The CDR3 loop spans 14 amino acids. With V trimmed by 3 bases and J by 5 bases, 7 bases remained unmatched. Germline V gene data show CDR1 as MDHEN and CDR2 as SYDVKM. CDR3 DNA sequence: TGTGCCAGCAGTTTGCTCGACAGGGCAGACGAGCAGTACTTC. Translating it yields CASSLLDRADEQYF.

The chain recombines TRBV10-3 with TRBJ1-4; possible D gene TRBD1, 5 bases. This CDR3 has 14 amino acids. V dropped 3 bases and J dropped 2 bases, with 7 bases sitting between them. Germline CDR1 ENHRY, CDR2 SYGVKD. This CDR3 is CAISDDSTNEKLFF. The CDR3 coding sequence is TGTGCCATCAGTGATGACAGTACTAATGAAAAACTGTTTTTT.

The table lists this clone with a few counts. The J gene is TRBJ1-5, the V gene TRBV6-5, with 9 bases lining up with TRBD1. Germline-derived CDR1 and CDR2 are MNHEY and SVGAGI. After removal of 0 bases from V and 5 bases from J, the junction contained 2 bases not matched to a gene. The CDR3 runs to 15 residues. CDR3 in amino acids: CASSYSGDRDQPQHF. Here the CDR3 DNA reads TGTGCCAGCAGTTACTCCGGGGACAGGGATCAGCCCCAGCATTTT.

The V and J genes are TRBV5-4 and TRBJ2-7; 8 bases align to TRBD1. Germline values: CDR1 SGHNT, CDR2 YYREEE (reference sequence). This CDR3 contains 13 residues. The junction had 5 bases not matched to a gene; V was cut back by 4 bases and J by 5 bases. In DNA, the CDR3 is TGTGCCAGCAGCCACGGACAGGGAGACGAGCAGTACTTC. Amino acid sequence: CASSHGQGDEQYF.